A selection of T cell receptor beta chains follows, all from one sample in a study of cytomegalovirus exposure and HLA in healthy donors. Generated by immunoSEQ multiplex PCR, the TCRdb table keeps only in-frame clones and is missing some. The sample lists about 120,000 clones; 70% to 90% were seen once. Sequencing was carried out using PBMCs. These receptors all come from a woman between 18 and 29 years old in good health and CMV-seropositive. Each CDR3 is given with its conserved first and last residue. Fields, in order: CDR3 protein, CDR3 DNA, clone size, V gene, D gene, J gene, CDR3 length. A D gene is named only where the DNA matches it firmly. Only some rows state a clone size, as once, few, many or a class for expanded clones.

CDR3 protein: CASRTWGVAGQPQHF
CDR3 DNA: TGTGCCAGTAGAACCTGGGGGGTAGCAGGTCAGCCCCAGCATTTT
clone size: NA
V gene: TRBV19
D gene: NA
J gene: TRBJ1-5
CDR3 length: 15

CDR3 protein: CASKGRNPDYNQPQHF
CDR3 DNA: TGTGCCAGTAAGGGGAGGAACCCTGATTACAATCAGCCCCAGCATTTT
clone size: NA
V gene: TRBV19
D gene: NA
J gene: TRBJ1-5
CDR3 length: 16

CDR3 protein: CASSQDPREQFF
CDR3 DNA: TGTGCCAGCAGCCAAGATCCGCGTGAGCAGTTCTTC
clone size: NA
V gene: TRBV4-2
D gene: NA
J gene: TRBJ2-1
CDR3 length: 12

CDR3 protein: CASSPRQGRNTGELFF
CDR3 DNA: TGTGCCAGCAGTCCTCGACAGGGGCGGAACACCGGGGAGCTGTTTTTT
clone size: NA
V gene: TRBV27
D gene: TRBD1
J gene: TRBJ2-2
CDR3 length: 16

CDR3 protein: CASSLVSRVNEQYF
CDR3 DNA: TGTGCCAGCAGCTTAGTTAGCAGGGTGAACGAGCAGTACTTC
clone size: NA
V gene: TRBV7-9
D gene: NA
J gene: TRBJ2-7
CDR3 length: 14

CDR3 protein: CATGLFANTGELFF
CDR3 DNA: TGTGCCACAGGACTGTTCGCGAACACCGGGGAGCTGTTTTTT
clone size: NA
V gene: TRBV2
D gene: NA
J gene: TRBJ2-2
CDR3 length: 14

CDR3 protein: CASSAERGRAYSNQPQHF
CDR3 DNA: TGTGCCAGCAGTGCCGAACGAGGCAGGGCGTATAGCAATCAGCCCCAGCATTTT
clone size: NA
V gene: TRBV6-1
D gene: NA
J gene: TRBJ1-5
CDR3 length: 18

CDR3 protein: CASRLYQGTNTGELFF
CDR3 DNA: TGTGCCAGCAGATTGTATCAGGGAACTAACACCGGGGAGCTGTTTTTT
clone size: NA
V gene: TRBV7-3
D gene: NA
J gene: TRBJ2-2
CDR3 length: 16

CDR3 protein: CASSPTGFSSSSEQFF
CDR3 DNA: TGTGCCAGCAGCCCTACAGGGTTTTCTTCTTCCAGTGAGCAGTTCTTC
clone size: NA
V gene: TRBV4-2
D gene: NA
J gene: TRBJ2-1
CDR3 length: 16

CDR3 protein: CASSSGTGMEVTTDTQYF
CDR3 DNA: TGCGCCAGCAGTTCCGGGACAGGGATGGAGGTGACCACAGATACGCAGTATTTT
clone size: NA
V gene: TRBV10-1
D gene: TRBD1
J gene: TRBJ2-3
CDR3 length: 18

CDR3 protein: CSVFEKKFTGELFF
CDR3 DNA: TGCAGCGTTTTTGAGAAGAAGTTCACCGGGGAGCTGTTTTTT
clone size: NA
V gene: TRBV29-1
D gene: NA
J gene: TRBJ2-2
CDR3 length: 14

CDR3 protein: CAWSVSNYGYTF
CDR3 DNA: TGTGCCTGGAGTGTTAGCAACTATGGCTACACCTTC
clone size: once
V gene: TRBV30
D gene: NA
J gene: TRBJ1-2
CDR3 length: 12

CDR3 protein: CASSQEAGGPDEQYF
CDR3 DNA: TGCGCCAGCAGCCAAGAGGCGGGAGGGCCCGACGAGCAGTACTTC
clone size: NA
V gene: TRBV4-1
D gene: TRBD2
J gene: TRBJ2-7
CDR3 length: 15

CDR3 protein: CAWRLGGGDTQYF
CDR3 DNA: TGTGCCTGGAGATTGGGGGGTGGAGATACGCAGTATTTT
clone size: NA
V gene: TRBV30
D gene: NA
J gene: TRBJ2-3
CDR3 length: 13

CDR3 protein: CASSPERQYTLSDSGANVLTF
CDR3 DNA: TGTGCCAGCAGTCCCGAACGTCAGTATACCCTCTCCGACTCTGGGGCCAACGTCCTGACTTTC
clone size: NA
V gene: TRBV2
D gene: NA
J gene: TRBJ2-6
CDR3 length: 21

CDR3 protein: CASSNTDTQYF
CDR3 DNA: TGTGCCAGCTCTAACACAGATACGCAGTATTTT
clone size: NA
V gene: TRBV2
D gene: NA
J gene: TRBJ2-3
CDR3 length: 11

CDR3 protein: CASSLVGAGQVNTEAFF
CDR3 DNA: TGTGCCAGCAGCTTGGTAGGGGCGGGACAGGTGAACACTGAAGCTTTCTTT
clone size: NA
V gene: TRBV5-6
D gene: TRBD1
J gene: TRBJ1-1
CDR3 length: 17

CDR3 protein: CASSQDLIAGAPSYEQYF
CDR3 DNA: TGTGCCAGCAGCCAAGATTTAATAGCGGGGGCTCCTAGCTACGAGCAGTACTTC
clone size: NA
V gene: TRBV4-2
D gene: TRBD2
J gene: TRBJ2-7
CDR3 length: 18

CDR3 protein: CASSSRGVEAGNTIYF
CDR3 DNA: TGTGCCAGCAGCTCCCGGGGAGTCGAAGCTGGAAACACCATATATTTT
clone size: NA
V gene: TRBV9
D gene: NA
J gene: TRBJ1-3
CDR3 length: 16

CDR3 protein: CASSAGSASNQPQHF
CDR3 DNA: TGTGCCAGCAGCGCGGGGTCCGCTAGCAATCAGCCCCAGCATTTT
clone size: NA
V gene: TRBV9
D gene: NA
J gene: TRBJ1-5
CDR3 length: 15

CDR3 protein: CASSAAVGTDEVSGYTF
CDR3 DNA: TGTGCCAGCAGCGCGGCCGTGGGGACTGACGAGGTGAGCGGCTACACCTTC
clone size: NA
V gene: TRBV9
D gene: NA
J gene: TRBJ1-2
CDR3 length: 17

CDR3 protein: CAISEFGGGSNYGYTF
CDR3 DNA: TGTGCCATCAGTGAGTTCGGCGGGGGCTCTAACTATGGCTACACCTTC
clone size: NA
V gene: TRBV10-3
D gene: NA
J gene: TRBJ1-2
CDR3 length: 16

CDR3 protein: CASSDQGANTEAFF
CDR3 DNA: TGTGCCAGCAGTGATCAGGGGGCAAATACTGAAGCTTTCTTT
clone size: NA
V gene: TRBV2
D gene: TRBD1
J gene: TRBJ1-1
CDR3 length: 14

CDR3 protein: CASSPDSLNTEAFF
CDR3 DNA: TGTGCCAGCTCACCTGACAGCTTGAACACTGAAGCTTTCTTT
clone size: NA
V gene: TRBV18
D gene: NA
J gene: TRBJ1-1
CDR3 length: 14

CDR3 protein: CASSWDRTVTNEQFF
CDR3 DNA: TGTGCCAGCAGTTGGGACAGGACGGTTACCAATGAGCAGTTCTTC
clone size: NA
V gene: TRBV27
D gene: TRBD1
J gene: TRBJ2-1
CDR3 length: 15

CDR3 protein: CASSPGTAYQETQYF
CDR3 DNA: TGCGCCAGCAGCCCCGGGACAGCGTACCAAGAGACCCAGTACTTC
clone size: NA
V gene: TRBV5-1
D gene: TRBD1
J gene: TRBJ2-5
CDR3 length: 15

CDR3 protein: CAISESKQGMLGGYTF
CDR3 DNA: TGTGCCATCAGTGAGTCGAAGCAGGGGATGCTAGGCGGCTACACCTTC
clone size: NA
V gene: TRBV10-3
D gene: NA
J gene: TRBJ1-2
CDR3 length: 16

CDR3 protein: CASSIVVAGSNYGYTF
CDR3 DNA: TGTGCCAGTAGTATAGTGGTTGCAGGGTCAAACTATGGCTACACCTTC
clone size: NA
V gene: TRBV19
D gene: NA
J gene: TRBJ1-2
CDR3 length: 16

CDR3 protein: CSATSYGYTF
CDR3 DNA: TGCAGTGCTACCTCGTATGGCTACACCTTC
clone size: NA
V gene: TRBV20-1
D gene: NA
J gene: TRBJ1-2
CDR3 length: 10

CDR3 protein: CASSSGPGMYGYTF
CDR3 DNA: TGTGCCAGCAGCTCTGGCCCCGGGATGTATGGCTACACCTTC
clone size: NA
V gene: TRBV7-2
D gene: NA
J gene: TRBJ1-2
CDR3 length: 14

CDR3 protein: CASTLRVGGELFF
CDR3 DNA: TGTGCCAGCACCCTGAGGGTAGGCGGGGAGCTGTTTTTT
clone size: NA
V gene: TRBV27
D gene: NA
J gene: TRBJ2-2
CDR3 length: 13

CDR3 protein: CASSPGAGELFF
CDR3 DNA: TGTGCCAGCAGCCCCGGGGCCGGGGAGCTGTTTTTT
clone size: NA
V gene: TRBV5-6
D gene: NA
J gene: TRBJ2-2
CDR3 length: 12

CDR3 protein: CASSYRQEGGEKLFF
CDR3 DNA: TGTGCCAGCAGTTACAGGCAGGAAGGGGGTGAAAAACTGTTTTTT
clone size: NA
V gene: TRBV6-6
D gene: NA
J gene: TRBJ1-4
CDR3 length: 15

CDR3 protein: CAGYFRVPGVYEQYF
CDR3 DNA: TGTGCCGGTTACTTCAGGGTGCCGGGTGTCTACGAGCAGTACTTC
clone size: few
V gene: TRBV19
D gene: NA
J gene: TRBJ2-7
CDR3 length: 15

CDR3 protein: CASSLRQGVRDTEAFF
CDR3 DNA: TGCGCCAGCAGCCTTAGACAGGGGGTTCGGGACACTGAAGCTTTCTTT
clone size: once
V gene: TRBV4-1
D gene: TRBD1
J gene: TRBJ1-1
CDR3 length: 16

CDR3 protein: CAWSVWPFSEGQVNTEAFF
CDR3 DNA: TGTGCCTGGAGTGTATGGCCCTTTTCCGAGGGACAGGTGAACACTGAAGCTTTCTTT
clone size: once
V gene: TRBV30
D gene: TRBD1
J gene: TRBJ1-1
CDR3 length: 19

CDR3 protein: CASTDRGGSYEQYF
CDR3 DNA: TGTGCCAGCACGGACCGTGGAGGCTCCTACGAGCAGTACTTC
clone size: NA
V gene: TRBV27
D gene: NA
J gene: TRBJ2-7
CDR3 length: 14

CDR3 protein: CASGRNGEQFF
CDR3 DNA: TGTGCTAGTGGTAGAAACGGGGAGCAGTTCTTC
clone size: NA
V gene: TRBV12-5
D gene: NA
J gene: TRBJ2-1
CDR3 length: 11